This is a list of T cell receptor beta chains from one sample in a study of OX40 agonist ivuxolimab in advanced cancers. TCRdb's copy holds only in-frame clones and misses some; the assay was immunoSEQ multiplex PCR. Of about 55,000 clones listed, around 87% are singletons. Sample: CD4+ or CD8+ T cells sorted from blood, taken in a trial of the OX40 agonist ivuxolimab. These receptors all stem from an adult with an advanced solid tumor such as melanoma, head and neck, liver or kidney cancer. Both conserved end residues are part of each CDR3. The D gene is left open where the match is weak. Clone size, where shown, is once, few, many, or a class for clones that have expanded.

v_gene	len	j_gene	d_gene	abundance	CDR3aa	CDR3nt
TRBV5-1	15	TRBJ2-1	NA	NA	CASSLVAPRGNEQFF	TGCGCCAGCAGCTTGGTAGCACCCCGGGGGAATGAGCAGTTCTTC
TRBV28	13	TRBJ1-1	NA	NA	CASTAGTNTEAFF	TGTGCCAGCACGGCAGGGACGAATACTGAAGCTTTCTTT
TRBV11-2	16	TRBJ2-6	NA	NA	CASSSTYYSGANVLTF	TGTGCCAGCAGTTCCACCTATTACTCTGGGGCCAACGTCCTGACTTTC
TRBV27	15	TRBJ2-7	TRBD2	NA	CASSLQAGVIRPQYF	TGTGCCAGCAGTTTACAAGCGGGAGTGATCCGCCCCCAGTACTTC
TRBV5-1	11	TRBJ2-3	NA	NA	CASSLVDTQYF	TGCGCCAGCAGCTTGGTAGATACGCAGTATTTT
TRBV4-2	15	TRBJ2-3	TRBD2	NA	CASSQDRGDVDTQYF	TGTGCCAGCAGCCAAGATCGGGGGGATGTGGATACGCAGTATTTT
TRBV28	14	TRBJ2-7	TRBD1	once	CASSPGTGVDEQYF	TGTGCCAGCAGTCCCGGGACAGGGGTGGACGAGCAGTACTTC
TRBV10-3	17	TRBJ2-1	TRBD2	NA	CAISEFLAGGQNNEQFF	TGTGCCATCAGTGAGTTCCTAGCGGGAGGACAAAACAATGAGCAGTTCTTC
TRBV6-1	14	TRBJ1-5	NA	NA	CASRNRLRDQPQHF	TGTGCCAGCAGAAATCGTTTAAGGGATCAGCCCCAGCATTTT
TRBV27	13	TRBJ2-7	NA	NA	CASRNSLNYEQYF	TGTGCCAGCAGGAACAGCCTCAATTACGAGCAGTACTTC
TRBV30	11	TRBJ1-6	NA	NA	CAWSVSRPLHF	TGTGCCTGGAGTGTAAGCCGACCCCTCCACTTT
TRBV5-6	16	TRBJ1-1	TRBD1	NA	CASSPETGGLNTEAFF	TGTGCCAGCAGCCCGGAGACAGGGGGCTTGAACACTGAAGCTTTCTTT
TRBV6-5	13	TRBJ2-7	NA	NA	CASSPPGHYEQYF	TGTGCCAGCAGTCCTCCGGGACACTACGAGCAGTACTTC
TRBV2	14	TRBJ2-7	TRBD1	NA	CASKGTGSSYEQYF	TGTGCCAGCAAAGGGACAGGGAGCTCCTACGAGCAGTACTTC
TRBV2	14	TRBJ1-2	TRBD1	NA	CASRRQGVYYGYTF	TGTGCCAGCAGGAGACAGGGAGTTTATTATGGCTACACCTTC
TRBV19	13	TRBJ2-5	NA	NA	CASSIDWGETQYF	TGTGCCAGTAGTATAGACTGGGGGGAGACCCAGTACTTC
TRBV19	15	TRBJ2-1	NA	NA	CASTKPGGSYNEQFF	TGTGCCAGTACCAAACCCGGGGGCTCCTACAATGAGCAGTTCTTC
TRBV27	11	TRBJ2-1	NA	NA	CASSKGNEQFF	TGTGCCAGCAGCAAGGGGAATGAGCAGTTCTTC
TRBV18	15	TRBJ2-1	TRBD1	NA	CASSPGTGPYNEQFF	TGTGCCAGCTCACCAGGGACAGGGCCCTACAATGAGCAGTTCTTC